Presented here are 13 T cell receptor beta chains from one specimen sequenced in a study of CD8 T cells in ankylosing spondylitis. TCRdb called the 5' RACE reads again in MiXCR, with one record for every CDR3 protein. The data contain over 95,000 distinct CDR3 sequences, 8% to 10% of them singletons. Sequencing input: blood, either unsorted or a sorted T cell fraction (not recorded which). All receptors come from a male donor with ankylosing spondylitis or in good health (not recorded which).

The sample holds many counts of this clonotype. V and J are TRBV9 and TRBJ2-7; the D gene is possibly TRBD2 (5 bases). CDR1 and CDR2 from the germline V gene are SGDLS and YYNGEE. V lost 0 bases and J 2 bases, leaving 9 bases between the germline ends. This CDR3 contains 14 residues. The CDR3 protein is CASSVETGTYEQYF. CDR3 coding DNA: TGTGCCAGCAGCGTAGAGACGGGGACCTACGAGCAGTACTTC.

The sample holds many counts of this clonotype. The chain carries TRBV6-2 or TRBV6-3 and TRBJ2-7; no firm D call. CDR1 is MNHEY and CDR2 is SVGEGT in the germline V gene. The CDR3 runs 15 residues. V lost 5 bases, J lost 3 bases, and 17 bases lay in between. The CDR3 loop is CASSPRAGPHYEQYF. The CDR3 DNA reads as TGTGCCAGCAGTCCTCGCGCAGGACCTCACTACGAGCAGTACTTC.

The chain carries TRBV2 and TRBJ1-1; 7 positions agree with TRBD1. The V gene's germline CDR1 is SNHLY and CDR2 FYNNEI. The CDR3 is 13 residues long. The J segment lost 1 base and the V segment lost 8 bases, leaving 4 bases of the junction unmatched. The DNA of the CDR3 is TGTGCCAGCGTGGGGACAGCGAACACTGAAGCTTTCTTT. The encoded protein is CASVGTANTEAFF.

This clonotype was detected many times. V and J are TRBV4-3 and TRBJ2-1; 8 positions match TRBD2. CDR1 LGHNA and CDR2 YSLEER come from the germline V gene. J lost 2 bases, V lost 2 bases, and 14 bases had no gene match. There are 19 residues in the CDR3. CDR3 sequence reads: CASSQFHSNGGAAYNEQFF. The CDR3 nucleotides are TGCGCCAGCAGCCAATTCCATTCAAACGGGGGGGCCGCCTACAATGAGCAGTTCTTC.

For this clonotype: Just one base apart from a much larger clone, this may be a read error. The V call is TRBV29-1, the J call TRBJ2-7; D is unresolved. Germline V gene sequence: CDR1 SQVTM, CDR2 ANQGSEA. The CDR3 is 12 amino acids. V gave up 7 bases and J gave up 2 bases, with 12 bases separating them. In DNA, the CDR3 is TGCAGCGGTAGGAACGGAACCTACGAGCAGTACTTC. It yields the protein CSGRNGTYEQYF.

This clonotype was detected ten times or more. V gene TRBV6-2 or TRBV6-3 combines with J gene TRBJ1-5, with 7 bases aligning to TRBD1. The CDR3 is 14 amino acids. Germline loops: CDR1 MNHEY, CDR2 SVGEGT. The J segment lost 5 bases and the V segment lost 6 bases, leaving 7 bases of the junction unmatched. CDR3 DNA: TGTGCCAGCAGCCCTGACAGGGTTGATCAGCCCCAGCATTTT. This codes for CASSPDRVDQPQHF.

In this sample, this clonotype turned up many times. This rearrangement joins TRBV6-1 to TRBJ1-1; D is perhaps TRBD1 (5 bases). This CDR3 comprises 13 residues. Germline CDR1 MNHNS, CDR2 SASEGT. The V and J ends lost 5 bases and 3 bases respectively, with 10 bases between them. The chain's CDR3 is CASSQGAYTEAFF. In nucleotides, the CDR3 is TGTGCCAGCAGTCAGGGAGCGTACACTGAAGCTTTCTTT.

This clonotype came up many times. J is TRBJ2-4 and V is TRBV6-2 or TRBV6-3, with D hard to call. This CDR3 contains 17 residues. Germline assignment: CDR1 MNHEY and CDR2 SVGEGT. V lost 4 bases and J 0 bases, leaving 16 bases between the germline ends. The CDR3 region has the DNA TGTGCCAGCAGTTTACACGGCAGGAATCTAGCCAAAAACATTCAGTACTTC. Its translation: CASSLHGRNLAKNIQYF.

This clonotype was recorded many times. The V and J genes are TRBV20-1 and TRBJ2-1; TRBD2 might be the D (6 bases). V dropped 2 bases and J dropped 0 bases, with 11 bases sitting between them. The CDR3 covers 15 residues. Looked up from germline, CDR1 is DFQATT and CDR2 is SNEGSKA (reference sequence). CDR3 protein: CSARLRGISYNEQFF. CDR3 nucleotide sequence: TGCAGTGCTAGATTGCGGGGCATCTCCTACAATGAGCAGTTCTTC.

The V call is TRBV29-1, the J call TRBJ2-1; the D gene is possibly TRBD2 (5 bases). The germline V gene has CDR1 SQVTM and CDR2 ANQGSEA. Deletions cut 3 bases from V and 3 bases from J, with 9 bases between. The CDR3 sequence is 13 residues long. CDR3 sequence reads: CSVDPTSYNEQFF. The CDR3 coding sequence is TGCAGCGTTGACCCAACTAGCTACAATGAGCAGTTCTTC.

In its sample, this clonotype was seen many times. The chain has TRBV7-6 and TRBJ1-1; D unresolved. Trimming cost V 8 bases and J 1 base, with 8 bases left between them. CDR3 length: 12 amino acids. CDR1 and CDR2 (germline): SGHVS, FNYEAQ. The CDR3 DNA reads TGTGCCAGCGCCTTAGGGAACACTGAAGCTTTCTTT. Amino acid sequence: CASALGNTEAFF.

This clonotype was recorded a few times. V gene TRBV15 combines with J gene TRBJ2-1; 14 bases fit TRBD2. V trimming: 1 base; J trimming: 7 bases; junction bases outside the gene matches: 9. In germline, CDR1 is LNHNV, CDR2 YYDKDF (reference sequence). The CDR3 sequence is 18 residues long. In nucleotides, the CDR3 is TGTGCCACCAGCAGAGTCCCGGGACTAGCGGGAGCAGGGAATGAGCAGTTCTTC. Encoded protein: CATSRVPGLAGAGNEQFF.

This clonotype was detected many times. V is TRBV4-3 and J is TRBJ2-3; 10 positions match TRBD2. The CDR3 covers 17 residues. The J segment lost 0 bases and the V segment lost 1 base, leaving 4 bases of the junction unmatched. Looked up from germline, CDR1 is LGHNA and CDR2 is YSLEER. CDR3 sequence: CASSQGSGRYSTDTQYF. The CDR3 nucleotides read TGCGCCAGCAGCCAAGGTAGCGGGAGGTATAGCACAGATACGCAGTATTTT.